This TCR beta chain was documented in a study of blood T cells in healthy people across ages. Together with a sample-barcoded 5' primer, a J-beta primer mix was included in a second PCR lasting about 6 to 11 cycles. TCRdb re-called the 5' RACE reads with MiXCR, one entry per CDR3 protein. The table has 800,000 or so distinct CDR3 sequences, 25% seen once. The CDR3 is 15 amino acids. V was pared by 6 bases and J by 4 bases, with 15 bases between. CDR1 is MDHEN, CDR2 SYDVKM, per germline. These same data were also listed under a study on T cells of mothers and their children.

The rearrangement links TRBV28 to TRBJ1-4; D is possibly TRBD1 (6 bases). Source material: blood. The source of this sequence is a boy younger than 18 in good health. The DNA for the CDR3 is TGTGCCAGCAGCCTGCACAGGGAGAATAATGAAAAACTGTTTTTT. This sequence encodes CASSLHRENNEKLFF.